These T cell receptor beta chains were read from a single sample in a study of breast tumors, draining lymph nodes, adjacent tissues. TCRdb fed the multiplex PCR reads into MiXCR, producing one record per CDR3 protein. The profile shows under 150,000 distinct CDR3 sequences, about 20% of them singletons. Specimen: axillary lymph node tissue. These receptor sequences come from a female donor with breast cancer. Some clones in this sample may be carry-over from other donors' samples. The CDR3 runs from the conserved cysteine through the conserved F or W. D genes are given only for firm matches. Rows may omit the clone size; those that give it use once, few, many or a size class.

clone_size d_call j_call v_call cdr3_nt cdr3_aa
many NA TRBJ2-5 TRBV20-1 TGCAGTGCTAGACTGGACACACAAGAGACCCAGTACTTC CSARLDTQETQYF
many NA TRBJ2-4 TRBV7-3 TGTGCCAGCAGCTTATCTCGGACCGAAAACATTCAGTACTTC CASSLSRTENIQYF
many TRBD2 TRBJ2-3 TRBV7-9 TGTGCCAGCAGCTTCGGAGCGGGAGGCACAGATACGCAGTATTTT CASSFGAGGTDTQYF
many NA TRBJ1-3 TRBV7-9 TGTGCCAGCAGCTCGGACACCGACTCTGGAAACACCATATATTTT CASSSDTDSGNTIYF
many NA TRBJ2-1 TRBV5-6 TGTGCCAGCAGCTTTAGGGTGCCAAGCTCCTACAATGAGCAGTTCTTC CASSFRVPSSYNEQFF
many NA TRBJ2-3 TRBV10-2 TGCGCCAGCAGACACACAGATACGCAGTATTTT CASRHTDTQYF
many TRBD1 TRBJ1-4 TRBV6-5 TGTGCCAGCAGTAACAGGGGGCTTAATGAAAAACTGTTTTTT CASSNRGLNEKLFF
many TRBD2 TRBJ2-5 TRBV7-9 TGTGCCAGCAGCCCGGGGGGTAGCGGGATCTACCAAGAGACCCAGTACTTC CASSPGGSGIYQETQYF
NA TRBD2 TRBJ2-3 TRBV7-6 TGTGCCAGCAGCCTCGAACCTAGCGGGGGCACAGATACGCAGTATTTT CASSLEPSGGTDTQYF
many TRBD1 TRBJ2-7 TRBV29-1 TGCAGCGTGTGGACAGGGGAGCCCTACGAGCAGTACTTC CSVWTGEPYEQYF
NA NA TRBJ1-6 TRBV19 TGTGCCAGTTCCAGAGGGGTTGGCCCTAATTCGCCCCTCCACTTT CASSRGVGPNSPLHF
many TRBD1 TRBJ2-7 TRBV7-2 TGTGCCAGCAGTCGGGACAGGGGGACCTACGAGCAGTACTTC CASSRDRGTYEQYF
NA NA TRBJ2-3 TRBV11-2 TGTGCCAGCCGGCGGGGTCAAACCACAGATACGCAGTATTTT CASRRGQTTDTQYF
NA NA TRBJ2-6 TRBV5-6 TGTGCCAGCAGCTTTACAGGGAGCTCTGGGGCCAACATCCTGACTTTC CASSFTGSSGANILTF
many TRBD2 TRBJ2-3 TRBV6-1 TGTGCCAGCATTCTGGGGACTAGCGGGGGCACAGATACGCAGTATTTT CASILGTSGGTDTQYF
many NA TRBJ2-7 TRBV20-1 TGCAGTGCTCCTTCGCCGGGACTCCTATACGAGCAGTACTTC CSAPSPGLLYEQYF
few TRBD2 TRBJ2-5 TRBV28 TGTGCCAGCGGATACAGCGGGAGGGCTCAGGAGACCCAGTACTTC CASGYSGRAQETQYF
many TRBD1 TRBJ2-6 TRBV19 TGTGCCAGTAGTATAGATCGCCGTGGGACAGGGGGCTCTGGGGCCAACGTCCTGACTTTC CASSIDRRGTGGSGANVLTF
NA TRBD1 TRBJ1-2 TRBV4-2 TGTGCCAGCAGCCAAGGCCGCGGGCAGGGGGAAGGCTACACCTTC CASSQGRGQGEGYTF
many NA TRBJ2-3 TRBV20-1 TGCAGTGCCGTGATTTCAGGGCTTCGGACAGATACGCAGTATTTT CSAVISGLRTDTQYF
NA NA TRBJ1-5 TRBV7-6 TGTGCCAGCAGCCCCGAGGGCCCGATGGGCAATCAGCCCCAGCATTTT CASSPEGPMGNQPQHF
many TRBD1 TRBJ1-2 TRBV6-5 TGTGCCAGCAGTTACTCCGCAGGGGGGCACTATGGCTACACCTTC CASSYSAGGHYGYTF
NA NA TRBJ2-3 TRBV27 TGTGCCAGCAGTTTGTTCGTCAATCAGCCCCAGTATTTT CASSLFVNQPQYF
few NA TRBJ1-5 TRBV20-1 TGCAGTGCTAGTAAGGCAGGGGATTATAGCAATCAGCCCCAGCATTTT CSASKAGDYSNQPQHF